One and the same sample provided the 27 T cell receptor beta chains below, sequenced in a study of tumor-infiltrating lymphocytes in oesophageal squamous cell carcinoma. TCRdb re-derived calls from the PCR reads in MiXCR, one entry per CDR3 protein. The sample holds about 21,000 distinct CDR3 sequences, around 39% seen once. Sequencing was performed on esophageal tumor tissue. The receptors were sampled from a male donor with esophageal squamous cell carcinoma.

The chain combines TRBV7-2 with TRBJ2-3; D not resolved. Germline V gives CDR1 SGHTA, CDR2 FQGNSA. Between the trimmed V and J ends, which lost 1 base and 0 bases, there was a span of 5 bases. CDR3 length equals 14 residues. CDR3 DNA: TGTGCCAGCAGCTTAGACTCTAGCACAGATACGCAGTATTTT. Residues: CASSLDSSTDTQYF.

This clonotype was found a few times. The rearrangement joins TRBV6-1 to TRBJ1-3; D ambiguous. The germline V gene has CDR1 MNHNS and CDR2 SASEGT. The CDR3 runs 14 residues. V was pared by 1 base and J by 0 bases, with 4 bases between. The CDR3 loop reads CASSEVPSGNTIYF. DNA for the CDR3: TGTGCCAGCAGTGAAGTTCCCTCTGGAAACACCATATATTTT.

The chain links TRBV7-8 to TRBJ2-2; tentatively, D is TRBD1 (5 bases). The V gene's germline CDR1 is SGHVS and CDR2 FQNEAQ. V was cut by 3 bases and J by 6 bases, with 8 bases left in between. The CDR3 is 13 amino acids. CDR3 sequence: CASSFTGSGELFF. CDR3 coding DNA: TGTGCCAGCAGCTTCACAGGCTCCGGGGAGCTGTTTTTT.

Remarks on this clonotype: This may be a read error: a much more frequent sequence differs by one nucleotide. This chain uses TRBV28 with TRBJ2-3; TRBD2 matches 7 bases. Germline lookup yields CDR1 MDHEN and CDR2 SYDVKM. This CDR3 has 13 residues. J gave up 14 bases and V 8 bases, and 16 bases lay outside the gene matches. CDR3 amino acids: CASGGGNTGELYF. In DNA, the CDR3 is TGTGCCAGCGGGGGGGGGAACACCGGGGAGCTGTATTTT.

The sample holds a few counts of this clonotype. The chain is built from TRBV4-1 and TRBJ1-4; D call uncertain. The V end was cut by 2 bases, the J end by 8 bases, with 9 bases between. In germline, CDR1 is MGHRA, CDR2 YSYEKL. The CDR3 is 13 amino acids. The CDR3 loop reads CASSQSFSEKLFF. In nucleotides, the CDR3 is TGCGCCAGCAGCCAATCTTTTAGCGAAAAACTGTTTTTT.

Relative to its sample, this clonotype is medium-sized. V usage is TRBV5-4 and J usage is TRBJ1-2, with D perhaps TRBD1 (5 bases). Germline V gene sequence: CDR1 SGHNT, CDR2 YYREEE (reference sequence). Deletions cut 3 bases from V and 0 bases from J, with 12 bases between. The CDR3 is made up of 15 amino acids. The DNA for the CDR3 is TGTGCCAGCAGCTCCCAGACAGTTACTAACTATGGCTACACCTTC. Translating gives CASSSQTVTNYGYTF.

This clonotype has just a few counts. The rearrangement joins TRBV19 to TRBJ2-7; D gene unclear. CDR1 LNHDA and CDR2 SQIVND come from the germline V gene (reference sequence). Trimming took 7 bases from V and 4 from J, leaving 20 bases between them. The CDR3 spans 15 residues. CDR3 loop: CASTSPDGGKYEQYF. CDR3 coding DNA: TGTGCCAGTACATCCCCTGATGGTGGGAAATACGAGCAGTACTTC. Full variable domain (remainder filled in from reference TRBV19 and TRBJ2-7): DGGITQSPKYLFRKEGQNVTLSCEQNLNHDAMYWYRQDPGQGLRLIYYSQIVNDFQKGDIAEGYSVSREKKESFPLTVTSAQKNPTAFYLCASTSPDGGKYEQYFGPGTRLTVT.

The rearrangement links TRBV7-2 to TRBJ2-1; 7 nucleotides line up with TRBD1. This CDR3 comprises 16 residues. V gave up 4 bases and J gave up 10 bases; unmatched junction bases: 16. In germline, CDR1 is SGHTA, CDR2 FQGNSA. CDR3 DNA sequence: TGTGCCAGCAGCTCACGAGGGGGCTATTCCATACAGGAGCAGTTCTTC. This encodes CASSSRGGYSIQEQFF.

By sample share, this clonotype is medium-sized. This chain joins TRBV7-2 and TRBJ1-2, with D possibly TRBD1 on 5 matching bases. This CDR3 is 14 amino acids long. The germline V and J ends were trimmed by 1 base and 0 bases, with 6 bases remaining between them. CDR1 is SGHTA and CDR2 is FQGNSA in the germline V gene. The DNA of the CDR3 is TGTGCCAGCAGCTTAGGGGGGTCTAACTATGGCTACACCTTC. Residues: CASSLGGSNYGYTF.

In its sample, this clonotype was seen many times. The chain couples TRBV5-1 to TRBJ2-5; the D gene could be TRBD1 or TRBD2 (5 bases each). The better agreement between TRBJ2-7 and the DNA end casts doubt on the J call. Germline V lookup: CDR1 SGHRS, CDR2 YFSETQ. The CDR3 spans 14 residues. This CDR3 is CASSRVGPSYEQYF. The CDR3 bases are TGCGCCAGCAGCCGGGTGGGACCCTCCTACGAGCAGTACTTC.

The chain has TRBV7-2 and TRBJ2-3; the D gene is possibly TRBD2 (5 bases). The DNA end is a closer match to TRBJ2-1, so the J assignment may be wrong. Germline loops: CDR1 SGHTA, CDR2 FQGNSA. The CDR3 spans 14 residues. The CDR3 here is CASSLGPRAYEQFF. The CDR3 nucleotides read TGTGCCAGCAGCTTAGGGCCGCGGGCCTACGAGCAGTTCTTC.

The chain employs TRBV12-3 or TRBV12-4 and TRBJ1-2; 9 nucleotides align to TRBD1. With the DNA end fitting TRBJ2-1 better, the J assignment may be wrong. This CDR3 comprises 15 residues. CDR3 in amino acids: CASRGQGNSYNEQFF. The CDR3 nucleotides read TGTGCCAGCAGAGGACAGGGGAATTCCTACAATGAGCAGTTCTTC.

CDR3 sequence (DNA): TGTGCCAGCAGCTTCCGGGACCAAAACGATGAGCAGTACTTC. This translates into CASSFRDQNDEQYF. V and J are TRBV7-2 and TRBJ2-5; TRBD1 or TRBD2 may be the D gene (5 bases each). Trimming shortened V by 3 bases and J by 11 bases, and 19 bases separated the two germline ends. This CDR3 spans 14 amino acids. Germline CDR1 SGHTA, CDR2 FQGNSA.

Points on this clonotype: Lacking the conserved final phenylalanine or tryptophan, this CDR3 likely reflects a read error. The DNA is omitted, as the CDR3 cannot be located on it reliably, and the CDR3 follows TCRdb's listing. This chain joins TRBV27 and TRBJ2-7; TRBD2, the D gene given by the table, was not confirmed from the DNA. Germline CDR1 and CDR2: MNHEY and SMNVEV (reference sequence). The CDR3 adds up to 14 amino acids, both ends counted. The CDR3 loop reads CASRAGYYGYTFGS.

This clonotype was counted ten times or more. The V and J genes are TRBV10-3 and TRBJ2-7; 8 nucleotides match TRBD1. With V trimmed by 3 bases and J by 6 bases, 4 bases remained unmatched. The germline V gene has CDR1 ENHRY and CDR2 SYGVKD. The CDR3 length is 13 residues. The CDR3 coding sequence is TGTGCCATCAGTGAAAGGACAGGGCTCGAGCAGTACTTC. Its protein is CAISERTGLEQYF.

Note on this clonotype: In this CDR3 the conserved last residue, phenylalanine or tryptophan, is missing, so a read error is likely. This sequence joins TRBV24-1 and TRBJ2-1; 7 bases map to TRBD1. Judging by the DNA end, TRBJ1-2 fits better; the J call may be wrong. CDR1 KGHDR and CDR2 SFDVKD come from the germline V gene. CDR3 length: 15 residues. CDR3 in amino acids: CATSDSGQANYGYTV. As DNA, the CDR3 is TGTGCCACCAGTGATTCCGGACAGGCCAACTATGGCTACACCGTC.

The sample holds many counts of this clonotype. This rearrangement joins TRBV11-2 to TRBJ2-1; no reliable D call. The ends were cut back, 0 bases at V and 1 base at J, with 16 bases in the middle. Germline CDR1 and CDR2: SGHAT and FQNNGV. This CDR3 has 18 residues. The DNA of the CDR3 is TGTGCCAGCAGCTTAGATCCAGAAGGAGAAGGTTCCTACAATGAGCAGTTCTTC. This sequence encodes CASSLDPEGEGSYNEQFF.

Comments on this clonotype: It may be a read error: a sequence one base away is much more abundant. The gene calls are TRBV7-2 and TRBJ2-1; 10 nucleotides match TRBD2. TRBJ2-7 matches the DNA end more closely, so the J call is doubtful. This CDR3 is built from 15 residues. The germline gives CDR1 SGHTA, CDR2 FQGNSA. This CDR3 is CASSVTSGVNNEQYF. CDR3 DNA sequence: TGTGCCAGCAGCGTCACTAGCGGGGTTAACAATGAGCAGTACTTC.

CDR3 sequence: CASSLSVDNEQFF. CDR3 in DNA: TGTGCCAGCAGCTTATCGGTGGACAATGAGCAGTTCTTC. The genes are TRBV7-3 and TRBJ2-1, with unresolved D. Germline V lookup: CDR1 SGHTA, CDR2 FQGTGA. V was trimmed by 2 bases and J by 5 bases, leaving 7 bases between them. This CDR3 has 13 residues.

As for this clonotype: A read error may produce the germline difference seen at one junction end. The chain is built from TRBV7-3 and TRBJ2-6; 7 bases line up with TRBD2. The J call is uncertain, as TRBJ2-7 better fits the DNA end. The CDR3 spans 15 residues. From germline, CDR1 is SGHTA and CDR2 FQGTGA. CDR3 nucleotide sequence: TGTGCCAGCAGCTTACGCGGGGGAGACTCCGACGAGCAGTACTTC. Translated: CASSLRGGDSDEQYF.

This clonotype was seen ten or more times. The V gene is TRBV28, the J gene TRBJ1-5; no clear D. The CDR3 loop spans 14 amino acids. Between the trimmed V and J ends, which lost 1 base and 4 bases, there was a span of 8 bases. The germline gives CDR1 MDHEN, CDR2 SYDVKM. This chain's CDR3 is CASSLFAPNQPQHF. The CDR3, as DNA: TGTGCCAGCAGTTTATTTGCCCCAAATCAGCCCCAGCATTTT.

Only a few counts were recorded for this clonotype. The genes are TRBV4-1 and TRBJ2-3, with TRBD2 matching 14 bases. Trimming took 4 bases from V and 8 from J; bases not matched to a gene: 14. The CDR3 is 18 residues long. Germline CDR1 MGHRA, CDR2 YSYEKL. CDR3 residues: CASSRLPGGTSGSSTQYF. The CDR3 DNA follows: TGCGCCAGCAGCCGTCTCCCCGGGGGGACTAGCGGGAGTTCTACGCAGTATTTT.

The genes are TRBV6-6 and TRBJ2-6; D unresolved. This CDR3 contains 17 residues. Germline V gives CDR1 MNHNY, CDR2 SVGAGI (reference sequence). V was pared by 7 bases and J by 0 bases, with 16 bases between. The CDR3 DNA sequence: TGTGCCAGCACCCCCGCCGGCTTCCGCTCTGGGGCCAACGTCCTGACTTTC. This translates into CASTPAGFRSGANVLTF.

About this clonotype itself: The CDR3 end shows no conserved phenylalanine or tryptophan, and so a read error is likely. Because the CDR3's place on the DNA is in doubt, the DNA is left out and the CDR3 is given as listed by TCRdb. The chain carries TRBV7-3 and TRBJ2-7; the tabulated D call, TRBD1, remains unverified against the DNA. The germline gives CDR1 SGHTA, CDR2 FQGTGA. The CDR3 has 16 amino acids, counting both end residues. The CDR3 spells CASSWGQGGEGYTFGS.

There are many counts of this clonotype. This sequence joins TRBV19 and TRBJ2-1, with 10 nucleotides matching TRBD2. With 7 bases clipped from V and 6 bases from J, the junction kept 9 bases outside the gene matches. The CDR3 has 15 amino acids. In germline, CDR1 is LNHDA, CDR2 SQIVND (reference sequence). CDR3 loop: CASMNLAGGSNEQFF. The DNA for the CDR3 is TGTGCCAGTATGAACTTAGCGGGGGGTAGCAATGAGCAGTTCTTC.

This chain uses TRBV18 with TRBJ2-1; D is perhaps TRBD2 (6 bases). Trimming stripped 2 bases from V and 9 bases from J, with 17 bases between. The CDR3 is 15 residues long. Germline V gene lookup returns CDR1 KGHSH and CDR2 LQKENI. CDR3 in DNA: TGTGCCAGCTCACCAGCTTCGGGAGCCCGCTCTGAGCAGTTCTTC. Amino acid sequence: CASSPASGARSEQFF. The full variable domain, rest sourced from reference TRBV18 and TRBJ2-1, is NAGVMQNPRHLVRRRGQEARLRCSPMKGHSHVYWYRQLPEEGLKFMVYLQKENIIDESGMPKERFSAEFPKEGPSILRIQQVVRGDSAAYFCASSPASGARSEQFFGPGTRLTVL.

The genes are TRBV11-2 and TRBJ2-3; D uncertain. Per germline, CDR1 SGHAT and CDR2 FQNNGV. V was trimmed by 6 bases and J by 4 bases, leaving 5 bases between them. CDR3 length equals 11 residues. The CDR3 DNA reads TGTGCCAGCAGATATTCAGATACGCAGTATTTT. Amino acids: CASRYSDTQYF.